The 7 T cell receptor beta chains below all came from one sample that was sequenced in a study of regulatory T cells in long-lasting Graves disease. As to time point: persistent/refractory GD, antithyroid drugs over 5 years with positive TRAb. Isolated PBMC RNA provided the starting material for the TCR library. To make TCR beta libraries, researchers used iRepertoire HTBI primers and Arm-PCR of CDR3 regions. In TCRdb, the multiplex PCR reads were re-called with MiXCR into one record per CDR3 protein. Of approximately 400,000 distinct CDR3 sequences in the sample, roughly 20% were seen once. This specimen consisted of peripheral blood mononuclear cells (PBMCs), obtained when the disease was refractory, from a patient treated with antithyroid drugs. These receptors all come from a female donor with Graves disease.

V gene TRBV5-1 combines with J gene TRBJ1-1, with 7 bases that match TRBD1. CDR3 length equals 14 residues. V lost 3 bases, J lost 6 bases, and 8 bases stayed unmatched. Germline V lookup: CDR1 SGHRS, CDR2 YFSETQ. The CDR3 region has the DNA TGCGCCAGCAGCTCGGAAAACAGGGGCGCTGAAGCTTTCTTT. It is translated as CASSSENRGAEAFF.

CDR3 residues: CASSYDRGGEKLFF. In DNA, the CDR3 is TGTGCCAGCAGCTACGACAGGGGAGGAGAAAAACTGTTTTTT. The rearrangement joins TRBV5-8 to TRBJ1-4; 8 nucleotides agree with TRBD1. Germline V gene sequence: CDR1 SGHTS, CDR2 YDEGEE. The CDR3 sequence is 14 residues long. V shed 3 bases, J shed 8 bases, and the junction held 6 bases outside the gene matches.

This clonotype was observed at least ten times. The rearrangement links TRBV7-8 to TRBJ1-2; TRBD1 matches at 9 bases. The CDR3 is made up of 15 amino acids. Per germline, CDR1 SGHVS and CDR2 FQNEAQ. V was clipped by 5 bases and J by 2 bases; unmatched bases: 6. The CDR3 loop reads CASSMRTGENYGYTF. The CDR3 nucleotides read TGTGCCAGCAGCATGCGGACAGGGGAGAACTATGGCTACACCTTC.

This clonotype has a handful of counts. The rearrangement links TRBV7-2 to TRBJ2-1; no clear D gene. The CDR3 is made up of 12 amino acids. Per germline, CDR1 SGHTA and CDR2 FQGNSA. Trimming cost V 4 bases and J 9 bases, with 10 bases left between them. This chain's CDR3 is CASSYPGGEQFF. In nucleotides, the CDR3 is TGTGCCAGCAGCTATCCGGGCGGTGAGCAGTTCTTC.

This clonotype was observed at least ten times. The chain carries TRBV6-2 or TRBV6-3 and TRBJ2-7; D ambiguous. CDR1 MNHEY and CDR2 SVGEGT come from the germline V gene. The V gene lost 5 bases and the J gene lost 2 bases, with 16 bases spanning the gap. The CDR3 is made up of 15 amino acids. The CDR3 nucleotides read TGTGCCAGCAGTGTGGGCTCTGCACGGCCCTACGAGCAGTACTTC. Protein sequence: CASSVGSARPYEQYF.

The chain employs TRBV3-1 and TRBJ2-2; D might be TRBD2 (6 bases). Germline V gene lookup returns CDR1 LGHDT and CDR2 YNNKEL (reference sequence). The CDR3 extends over 15 amino acids. Trimming shortened V by 4 bases and J by 5 bases, and 14 bases separated the two germline ends. CDR3 nucleotide sequence: TGTGCCAGCAGCCTGGATCACCGGGGGACCGGGGAGCTGTTTTTT. Protein sequence: CASSLDHRGTGELFF.

The genes are TRBV27 and TRBJ1-6, with 9 nucleotides matching TRBD1. CDR1 is MNHEY and CDR2 is SMNVEV in the germline V gene (reference sequence). The CDR3 runs 17 residues. Trimming took 4 bases from V and 2 from J; bases not matched to a gene: 6. In nucleotides, the CDR3 is TGTGCCAGCAGTTCGGGACAGGGTGCGGCCTATAATTCACCCCTCCACTTT. It translates to CASSSGQGAAYNSPLHF.